Listed below are T cell receptor beta chains from one sample, sequenced in a study of T cell repertoires in cytomegalovirus infection. Their cognate antigens are unknown. MiXCR was run by TCRdb on the reads, yielding one entry per CDR3 protein. The table has about half a million distinct CDR3 sequences, 42% seen once. The specimen was cultured PBMCs, collected from culture after CMV antigen stimulation. The receptor source for this set is a human donor in good health (CMV status not recorded). Some clones in this sample may be carry-over from other donors' samples. Both conserved end residues are part of each CDR3. The D gene is left open where the match is weak. A clone size is listed for some rows: how often the clone was seen (once, few, many), or a class if it is expanded.

CDR3nt: TGTGCCACCGCACGAGGTGGGGGAAGCACAGATACGCAGTATTTT; CDR3aa: CATARGGGSTDTQYF; j_gene: TRBJ2-3; d_gene: .; v_gene: TRBV19; abundance: .
CDR3nt: TGTGCCAGCACCTACCAGGGCACTAGCGGGAGGTATGAGCAGTTCTTC; CDR3aa: CASTYQGTSGRYEQFF; j_gene: TRBJ2-1; d_gene: TRBD2; v_gene: TRBV7-2; abundance: .
CDR3nt: TGTGCCAGCAGCTTAGCGGCAGGATCCCAAGAGACCCAGTACTTC; CDR3aa: CASSLAAGSQETQYF; j_gene: TRBJ2-5; d_gene: .; v_gene: TRBV7-6; abundance: few
CDR3nt: TGTGCCAGCAGTTTCGGTCGGCCTAATGAAAAACTGTTTTTT; CDR3aa: CASSFGRPNEKLFF; j_gene: TRBJ1-4; d_gene: .; v_gene: TRBV12-3/TRBV12-4; abundance: .
CDR3nt: TGCAGTGCTAGAGATCGGGGTCGAGGGGCGGAGAACACCGGGGAGCTGTTTTTT; CDR3aa: CSARDRGRGAENTGELFF; j_gene: TRBJ2-2; d_gene: .; v_gene: TRBV20-1; abundance: .
CDR3nt: TGTGCCAGCAGCTTCCGGGACTCTTACAATGAGCAGTTCTTC; CDR3aa: CASSFRDSYNEQFF; j_gene: TRBJ2-1; d_gene: .; v_gene: TRBV7-2; abundance: many
CDR3nt: TGCGCCAGCAGCCTAGGTGGGCCCGGGCGAAATGAGCAGTTCTTC; CDR3aa: CASSLGGPGRNEQFF; j_gene: TRBJ2-1; d_gene: .; v_gene: TRBV5-1; abundance: .
CDR3nt: TGTGCCAGCAGCTTAATGTTGCGCTTCCGTCGTGGGGCCAACGTCCTGACTTTC; CDR3aa: CASSLMLRFRRGANVLTF; j_gene: TRBJ2-6; d_gene: .; v_gene: TRBV7-9; abundance: .
CDR3nt: TGCGCCAGCAGCCAAGGTCCGGGGCGACAACCCTGGGCGGGGATCACCTACGAGCAGTACTTC; CDR3aa: CASSQGPGRQPWAGITYEQYF; j_gene: TRBJ2-7; d_gene: .; v_gene: TRBV4-1; abundance: few
CDR3nt: TGCGCCAGCAGTAGTGTGACAAACTACAATGAGCAGTTCTTC; CDR3aa: CASSSVTNYNEQFF; j_gene: TRBJ2-1; d_gene: .; v_gene: TRBV10-2; abundance: few
CDR3nt: TGTGCCAGCAGCGCGACAGGGCGGGACACTGAAGCTTTCTTT; CDR3aa: CASSATGRDTEAFF; j_gene: TRBJ1-1; d_gene: TRBD1; v_gene: TRBV6-1; abundance: .
CDR3nt: TGTGCCAGCAGTAAGACAGGTCGGTACACTGAAGCTTTCTTT; CDR3aa: CASSKTGRYTEAFF; j_gene: TRBJ1-1; d_gene: .; v_gene: TRBV12-3/TRBV12-4; abundance: .
CDR3nt: TGCGCCAGCAGCCCGGACAGGTATGCTAACCAGCCCCAGCATTTT; CDR3aa: CASSPDRYANQPQHF; j_gene: TRBJ1-5; d_gene: TRBD1; v_gene: TRBV4-3; abundance: .
CDR3nt: TGTGCCAGCAGCTTAGATGGGGGGAGGCGGTACGAGCAGTACTTC; CDR3aa: CASSLDGGRRYEQYF; j_gene: TRBJ2-7; d_gene: .; v_gene: TRBV7-9; abundance: .
CDR3nt: TGTGCCAGCAGTTCGGGGACAGGCCAGAGTTACGAGCAGTACTTC; CDR3aa: CASSSGTGQSYEQYF; j_gene: TRBJ2-7; d_gene: TRBD1; v_gene: TRBV6-2/TRBV6-3; abundance: once
CDR3nt: TGTGCCAGCAGTGTTCGACAGACCCTCTATGGCTACACCTTC; CDR3aa: CASSVRQTLYGYTF; j_gene: TRBJ1-2; d_gene: .; v_gene: TRBV6-2/TRBV6-3; abundance: .
CDR3nt: TGTGCCAGCAGCGCGGGCGGCGGGGGTATCTCCTACGAGCAGTACTTC; CDR3aa: CASSAGGGGISYEQYF; j_gene: TRBJ2-7; d_gene: TRBD2; v_gene: TRBV7-2; abundance: .
CDR3nt: TGTGCCAGCAGCTCACCGGTGGCGAACACCGGGGAGCTGTTTTTT; CDR3aa: CASSSPVANTGELFF; j_gene: TRBJ2-2; d_gene: .; v_gene: TRBV7-4; abundance: once
CDR3nt: TGTGCCAGCAGTGAAGGGAGTGGCGAGCAGTACTTC; CDR3aa: CASSEGSGEQYF; j_gene: TRBJ2-7; d_gene: .; v_gene: TRBV2; abundance: .
CDR3nt: TGTGCCAGCAATCTAGGGGGTATGAACACTGAAGCTTTCTTT; CDR3aa: CASNLGGMNTEAFF; j_gene: TRBJ1-1; d_gene: .; v_gene: TRBV6-6; abundance: .
CDR3nt: TGTGCCAGCAGCGCCCGGGACAGGGACTACGAGCAGTACTTC; CDR3aa: CASSARDRDYEQYF; j_gene: TRBJ2-7; d_gene: TRBD1; v_gene: TRBV7-2; abundance: .
CDR3nt: TGTGCCAGCAGTTTAATCTTTGCCCCAGATACGCAGTATTTT; CDR3aa: CASSLIFAPDTQYF; j_gene: TRBJ2-3; d_gene: .; v_gene: TRBV12-3/TRBV12-4; abundance: few
CDR3nt: TGCAGTGCTAGAGATCGGGAGCGCACCGGGGAGCTGTTTTTT; CDR3aa: CSARDRERTGELFF; j_gene: TRBJ2-2; d_gene: .; v_gene: TRBV20-1; abundance: few
CDR3nt: TGCGCCAGCAGTGAGACAGGGAGAGGCGACGAGCAGTACTTC; CDR3aa: CASSETGRGDEQYF; j_gene: TRBJ2-7; d_gene: .; v_gene: TRBV10-2; abundance: .
CDR3nt: TGCAGTGCTAGAGATCCCAGCGTGGACAATCATTTCTTC; CDR3aa: CSARDPSVDNHFF; j_gene: TRBJ2-1; d_gene: .; v_gene: TRBV20-1; abundance: .
CDR3nt: TGTGCCAGCAGCTGGAAGTGGTCTAGCGGGACCTCTAGCACAGATACGCAGTATTTT; CDR3aa: CASSWKWSSGTSSTDTQYF; j_gene: TRBJ2-3; d_gene: TRBD2; v_gene: TRBV7-2; abundance: .
CDR3nt: TGTGCCAGCAGCTTAACCCCAAAGGGGTGGGAGAACACTGAAGCTTTCTTT; CDR3aa: CASSLTPKGWENTEAFF; j_gene: TRBJ1-1; d_gene: .; v_gene: TRBV7-9; abundance: .
CDR3nt: TGTGCTAGTGGTTTGGTACTAGGTGCCGCCCCTGGGGCCAACGTCCTGACTTTC; CDR3aa: CASGLVLGAAPGANVLTF; j_gene: TRBJ2-6; d_gene: .; v_gene: TRBV12-5; abundance: few
CDR3nt: TGTGCCAGCAGCCCCAAAGGGGGGCTAGACACTGAAGCTTTCTTT; CDR3aa: CASSPKGGLDTEAFF; j_gene: TRBJ1-1; d_gene: .; v_gene: TRBV7-6; abundance: .
CDR3nt: TGTGCCAGCAGCTTTGAAAGGGGGCTTCTCGGGGTTTACGAGCAGTACTTC; CDR3aa: CASSFERGLLGVYEQYF; j_gene: TRBJ2-7; d_gene: TRBD1; v_gene: TRBV7-2; abundance: few
CDR3nt: TGTGCCAGCAGCTTAAGCGGGTGGACTGAAGCTTTCTTT; CDR3aa: CASSLSGWTEAFF; j_gene: TRBJ1-1; d_gene: .; v_gene: TRBV7-2; abundance: many
CDR3nt: TGTGCCAGCAGCTTAGCGGGAGGGACGTACGAGACCCAGTACTTC; CDR3aa: CASSLAGGTYETQYF; j_gene: TRBJ2-5; d_gene: TRBD2; v_gene: TRBV7-2; abundance: many
CDR3nt: TGTGCCAGCAGTTTAGCCGACAGGGTCTATGGCTACACCTTC; CDR3aa: CASSLADRVYGYTF; j_gene: TRBJ1-2; d_gene: TRBD1; v_gene: TRBV12-3/TRBV12-4; abundance: .
CDR3nt: TGTGCCAGCAGTGAAGCGGGTAGAAATAATTCACCCCTCCACTTT; CDR3aa: CASSEAGRNNSPLHF; j_gene: TRBJ1-6; d_gene: .; v_gene: TRBV2; abundance: .
CDR3nt: TGTGCCAGCAGCTTAGACCGCGGGACAGGGACCTATGGCTACACCTTC; CDR3aa: CASSLDRGTGTYGYTF; j_gene: TRBJ1-2; d_gene: TRBD1; v_gene: TRBV7-2; abundance: .
CDR3nt: TGTGCCAGCAGAGGGGGCTCTAGTTGGTCCTACAATGAGCAGTTCTTC; CDR3aa: CASRGGSSWSYNEQFF; j_gene: TRBJ2-1; d_gene: TRBD1; v_gene: TRBV6-1; abundance: .
CDR3nt: TGTGCCAGCACTACGACAGGGGCCGGGGAGCTGTTTTTT; CDR3aa: CASTTTGAGELFF; j_gene: TRBJ2-2; d_gene: TRBD1; v_gene: TRBV2; abundance: .
CDR3nt: TGTGCCAGCAAAAGGGGGCGGGGCGGGGAGCTGTTTTTT; CDR3aa: CASKRGRGGELFF; j_gene: TRBJ2-2; d_gene: .; v_gene: TRBV6-8; abundance: .
CDR3nt: TGTGCCAGCAAGAAGGACAGGGGGTTCCATGAGCAGTTCTTC; CDR3aa: CASKKDRGFHEQFF; j_gene: TRBJ2-1; d_gene: TRBD1; v_gene: TRBV11-1; abundance: .
CDR3nt: TGCGCCAGCGGCCTGTGGGGGACAGGGGACGAGCAGTACTTC; CDR3aa: CASGLWGTGDEQYF; j_gene: TRBJ2-7; d_gene: TRBD1; v_gene: TRBV5-1; abundance: .